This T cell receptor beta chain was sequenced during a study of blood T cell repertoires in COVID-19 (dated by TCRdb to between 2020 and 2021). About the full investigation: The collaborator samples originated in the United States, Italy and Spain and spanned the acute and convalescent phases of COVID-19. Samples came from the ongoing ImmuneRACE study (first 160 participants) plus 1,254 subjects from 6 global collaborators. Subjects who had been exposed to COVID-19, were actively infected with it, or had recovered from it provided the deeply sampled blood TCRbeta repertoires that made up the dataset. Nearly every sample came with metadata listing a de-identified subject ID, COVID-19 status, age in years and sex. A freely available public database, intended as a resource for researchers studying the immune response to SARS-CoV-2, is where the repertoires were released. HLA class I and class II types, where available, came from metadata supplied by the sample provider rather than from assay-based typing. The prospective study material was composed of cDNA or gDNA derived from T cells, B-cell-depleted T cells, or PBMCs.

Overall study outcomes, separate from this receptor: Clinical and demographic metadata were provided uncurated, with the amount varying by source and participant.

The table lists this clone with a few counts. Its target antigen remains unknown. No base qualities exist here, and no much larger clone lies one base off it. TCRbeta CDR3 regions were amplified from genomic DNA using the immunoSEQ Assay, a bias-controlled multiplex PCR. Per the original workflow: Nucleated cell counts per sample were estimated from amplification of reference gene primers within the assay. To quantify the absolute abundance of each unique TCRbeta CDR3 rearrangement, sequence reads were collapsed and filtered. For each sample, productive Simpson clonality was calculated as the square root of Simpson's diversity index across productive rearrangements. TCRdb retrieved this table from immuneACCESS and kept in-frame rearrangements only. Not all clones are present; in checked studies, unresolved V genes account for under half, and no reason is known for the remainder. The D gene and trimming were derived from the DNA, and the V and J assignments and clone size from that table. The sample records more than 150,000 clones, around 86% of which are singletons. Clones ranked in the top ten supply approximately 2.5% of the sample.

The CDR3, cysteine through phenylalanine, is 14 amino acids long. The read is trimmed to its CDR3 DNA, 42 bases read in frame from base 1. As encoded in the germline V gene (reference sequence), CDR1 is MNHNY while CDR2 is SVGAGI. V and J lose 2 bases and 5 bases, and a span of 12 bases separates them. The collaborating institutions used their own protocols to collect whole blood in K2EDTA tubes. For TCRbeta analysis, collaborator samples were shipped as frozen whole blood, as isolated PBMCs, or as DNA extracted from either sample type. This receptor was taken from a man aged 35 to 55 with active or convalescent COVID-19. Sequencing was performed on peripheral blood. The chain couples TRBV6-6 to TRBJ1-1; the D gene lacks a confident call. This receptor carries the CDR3 CASSYEGGETEAFF. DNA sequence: TGTGCCAGCAGTTACGAGGGAGGAGAGACTGAAGCTTTCTTT.